This T cell receptor (beta chain) emerged from a study of CD8+CD57+ T cells in acquired aplastic anemia. Patients chosen for sequencing had shown CD8+CD57+ cell expansion by flow cytometry. Genomic DNA constituted the template upon which TCR beta VDJ and CDR3 profiling was performed. A single record per CDR3 protein comes from TCRdb applying MiXCR to the reads. The repertoire holds roughly 220,000 distinct CDR3 sequences, approximately 65% seen once, with 58% in the top ten. This CDR3 spans 16 amino acids. The germline CDR1 and CDR2 sequences are SGDLS and YYNGEE. V shed 4 bases and J shed 6 bases, with 17 bases lying between them.

This clonotype originated in a human donor with aplastic anemia. This rearrangement joins TRBV9 to TRBJ1-6; a weak D match, TRBD1 (6 bases). Sequenced: sorted CD4+, CD8+, or CD8+CD57+ T cells (not recorded which) from PBMCs. This chain's CDR3 is CASSSLDSIGNSPLHF. The DNA of the CDR3 is TGTGCCAGCAGCTCTTTGGACAGTATCGGTAATTCACCCCTCCACTTT.